This T cell receptor (beta chain) was recorded in a study of OX40 agonist ivuxolimab in advanced cancers. This CDR3 has 15 amino acids. In germline, CDR1 is SGDLS, CDR2 YYNGEE. Trimming took off 2 bases at V and 3 bases at J, with 13 bases between the two ends. This clone was recorded once. This table comes from immunoSEQ multiplex PCR, and its TCRdb copy is limited to in-frame clones, with some not included. The sample records some 50,000 clones, approximately 80% being singletons. The sequence was collected from an adult with an advanced solid tumor such as melanoma, head and neck, liver or kidney cancer. This specimen consisted of CD4+ or CD8+ T cells sorted from blood, obtained in a trial of the OX40 agonist ivuxolimab. The rearrangement uses TRBV9 and TRBJ2-3; D gene uncertain. CDR3 in DNA: TGTGCCAGCAGCGTCCTAAGTGGTGGAACAGATACGCAGTATTTT. Amino acid sequence: CASSVLSGGTDTQYF.